The next 2 T cell receptor beta chains were all read from a single sample in a study of blood T cell repertoires in COVID-19 (dated by TCRdb to the early 2020s). The library relied on the immunoSEQ multiplex PCR assay. Drawn from immuneACCESS, this table holds only the in-frame rearrangements with V and J called that TCRdb kept. Clones are partly lost; checked studies trace under half to an unresolved V gene and leave the rest unexplained. This sample gives around 200,000 clones in total; approximately 83% of them show up just once. In total, the top ten clones hold 1.3% of the sample. Sequencing input: peripheral blood. Source of these receptors: a woman aged 25 to 39 with COVID-19, enrolled during active disease.

The rearrangement uses TRBV4-2 and TRBJ2-1, with TRBD2 matching 9 bases. The CDR3 extends over 17 amino acids. Trimming at V came to 0 bases and at J to 3 bases, leaving 6 bases not matched to a gene. The V gene's germline CDR1 is LGHNA and CDR2 YNFKEQ. The CDR3 loop reads CASSQEVAGAGYNEQFF. The CDR3 nucleotides read TGTGCCAGCAGCCAAGAAGTAGCGGGAGCTGGCTACAATGAGCAGTTCTTC.

The V and J genes are TRBV24-1 and TRBJ2-1, with D unresolved. V was trimmed by 9 bases and J by 7 bases, leaving 9 bases between them. The CDR3 contains 11 residues. Germline V gene sequence: CDR1 KGHDR, CDR2 SFDVKD. The CDR3 DNA reads as TGTGCCACCCTTGGGCTGAATGAGCAGTTCTTC. This encodes CATLGLNEQFF.